The 13 T cell receptor beta chains listed next were all sequenced from one sample in a study of early T cells in non-severe SARS-CoV-2 infection. Each CDR3 protein is one row after TCRdb ran MiXCR on the 5' RACE reads. Here the sample spans nearly 95,000 distinct CDR3 sequences, around a sixth being singletons. The sample was whole blood, taken at baseline. All receptors derive from an adult who was a healthcare worker with PCR-confirmed SARS-CoV-2 infection or an uninfected control (not recorded which).

The chain combines TRBV2 with TRBJ1-5; D is unresolved. Germline V CDR1 and CDR2: SNHLY, FYNNEI. V lost 3 bases to trimming and J lost 11 bases, with 17 bases between them. The CDR3 is made up of 14 amino acids. The CDR3 DNA reads as TGTGCCAGCAGTGATGGCCCCTCGGTCGGAACCCAGCATTTT. This sequence encodes CASSDGPSVGTQHF.

This rearrangement joins TRBV10-3 to TRBJ1-2, with D uncertain. The germline CDR1 and CDR2 sequences are ENHRY and SYGVKD. The CDR3 runs to 15 residues. V was pared by 0 bases and J by 4 bases, with 12 bases between. The CDR3 sequence: CAISESRAARYGYTF. DNA of the CDR3: TGTGCCATCAGTGAGTCGAGAGCAGCACGCTATGGCTACACCTTC.

This clonotype appeared many times. The rearrangement joins TRBV5-5 to TRBJ2-1; 7 bases are a match to TRBD2. V shed 1 base, J shed 0 bases, and the junction held 1 base outside the gene matches. CDR1 and CDR2 (germline): SGHKS, YYEKEE (reference sequence). The CDR3 is 15 amino acids. The DNA of the CDR3 is TGTGCCAGCAGCTTGAGCGGGGTCTCCTACAATGAGCAGTTCTTC. Translated, it gives CASSLSGVSYNEQFF.

This clonotype was found a few times. This chain connects TRBV4-2 to TRBJ2-6, with 7 bases lining up with TRBD1. CDR1 LGHNA and CDR2 YNFKEQ come from the germline V gene. The CDR3 extends over 19 amino acids. V trimming: 3 bases; J trimming: 1 base; junction bases outside the gene matches: 12. The CDR3 protein is CASSQFPGQRMSGANVLTF. The CDR3 DNA follows: TGTGCCAGCAGCCAGTTCCCGGGACAGAGAATGTCTGGGGCCAACGTCCTGACTTTC.

This clonotype was observed a few times. The V call is TRBV20-1, the J call TRBJ2-7; a possible D gene is TRBD1 (6 bases). Trimming removed 1 base from V and 3 bases from J, with 13 bases in between. The V gene's germline CDR1 is DFQATT and CDR2 SNEGSKA (reference sequence). CDR3 length: 14 amino acids. The CDR3 sequence: CSARGPTGIYEQYF. The DNA for the CDR3 is TGCAGTGCTAGAGGTCCCACAGGGATCTACGAGCAGTACTTC.

This rearrangement joins TRBV27 to TRBJ2-1, with 8 bases identical to TRBD2. The CDR3 has 15 amino acids. Germline CDR1 MNHEY, CDR2 SMNVEV (reference sequence). The ends lost 4 bases at V and 8 bases at J; junction bases unmatched: 10. The CDR3, as DNA: TGTGCCAGCAGTTCAACGGGACTAGTGACAGATGAGCAGTTCTTC. It is translated as CASSSTGLVTDEQFF.

This clonotype was seen only a few times. The V and J genes are TRBV4-1 and TRBJ2-4, with D unclear. This CDR3 contains 13 residues. Germline V gives CDR1 MGHRA, CDR2 YSYEKL. Trimming removed 3 bases at V and 0 bases at J, with 3 bases between. The CDR3 spells CASSQLAKNIQYF. The CDR3 DNA sequence: TGCGCCAGCAGCCAGTTAGCCAAAAACATTCAGTACTTC.

The chain recombines TRBV7-6 with TRBJ2-1; 9 bases align to TRBD2. The CDR3 consists of 16 residues. J gave up 6 bases and V 1 base, and 7 bases lay outside the gene matches. Germline V CDR1 and CDR2: SGHVS, FNYEAQ. The DNA of the CDR3 is TGTGCCAGCAGCTTAGATAGCGGGAGTTATAGCAATGAGCAGTTCTTC. Protein sequence: CASSLDSGSYSNEQFF.

The chain has TRBV2 and TRBJ1-4; D may be TRBD1 (5 bases). CDR1 and CDR2 (germline): SNHLY, FYNNEI. The CDR3 runs to 14 residues. Trimming left V 4 bases short and J 10 bases short, with 16 bases between. CDR3 nucleotides: TGTGCCAGCAGTGTGGCCCCGGGGCATGTAAAACTGTTTTTT. Translating gives CASSVAPGHVKLFF.

This rearrangement joins TRBV6-5 to TRBJ2-7, with D hard to call. Trimming removed 2 bases from V and 2 bases from J, with 7 bases in between. From germline, CDR1 is MNHEY and CDR2 SVGAGI. The CDR3 length is 13 residues. The CDR3 DNA reads TGTGCCAGCAGTTACGGAGTTCCCTACGAGCAGTACTTC. Its translation is CASSYGVPYEQYF.

A few counts support this clonotype. The V and J genes are TRBV5-1 and TRBJ2-2; D is unresolved. The V gene's germline CDR1 is SGHRS and CDR2 YFSETQ. The ends were cut back, 6 bases at V and 4 bases at J, with 13 bases in the middle. The CDR3 runs to 14 residues. CDR3 sequence: CASKDLDGTGELFF. DNA for the CDR3: TGCGCCAGCAAGGACCTGGACGGCACCGGGGAGCTGTTTTTT.

The rearrangement uses TRBV7-2 and TRBJ2-1; TRBD2 matches 7 bases. V lost 1 base, J lost 3 bases, and 12 bases stayed unmatched. Germline assignment: CDR1 SGHTA and CDR2 FQGNSA. CDR3 length: 18 residues. This CDR3 reads CASSLGIGAGSLYNEQFF. As DNA, the CDR3 is TGTGCCAGCAGCTTAGGGATCGGAGCGGGAAGTCTCTACAATGAGCAGTTCTTC. Looking up the rest from reference TRBV7-2 and TRBJ2-1 gives the full variable domain: GAGVSQSPSNKVTEKGKDVELRCDPISGHTALYWYRQSLGQGLEFLIYFQGNSAPDKSGLPSDRFSAERTGGSVSTLTIQRTQQEDSAVYLCASSLGIGAGSLYNEQFFGPGTRLTVL.

V usage is TRBV5-5 and J usage is TRBJ2-5; D is ambiguous. This CDR3 comprises 15 residues. Germline assignment: CDR1 SGHKS and CDR2 YYEKEE (reference sequence). V was pared by 3 bases and J by 0 bases, with 12 bases between. CDR3 in amino acids: CASSSDGLYQETQYF. CDR3 nucleotides: TGTGCCAGCAGCTCGGACGGATTGTACCAAGAGACCCAGTACTTC. The full variable domain, completed using reference TRBV5-5 and TRBJ2-5, is DAGVTQSPTHLIKTRGQQVTLRCSPISGHKSVSWYQQVLGQGPQFIFQYYEKEERGRGNFPDRFSARQFPNYSSELNVNALLLGDSALYLCASSSDGLYQETQYFGPGTRLLVL.